What follows are 23 T cell receptor beta chains derived from one specimen sequenced in a study of breast tumors, draining lymph nodes, adjacent tissues (dated by TCRdb to the mid-2010s). The method behind the library was multiplex PCR. Instrument on record: Illumina HiSeq 2000. TCRdb reprocessing: public reads trimmed at Q25 with fastp, clones called with MiXCR, in-frame beta chains kept. For every CDR3 protein sequence, its rows merge into one entry that carries the most common genes and DNA. This sample lists over 100,000 distinct CDR3 sequences; around 22% were detected once. Jointly, the top ten make up roughly 2.6% of the sample. The axillary draining lymph nodes of breast cancer patients were the source of the lymph node samples. The sequenced sample consisted of axillary lymph node tissue. These receptors were taken from a female donor with breast cancer. Some clones in this sample may be carry-over from other donors' samples.

Remarks on this clonotype: One end of the junction fails to match germline, which may point to a read error. The genes are TRBV10-3 and TRBJ2-1; 11 bases match TRBD2. This CDR3 is built from 17 residues. Germline assignment: CDR1 ENHRY and CDR2 SYGVKD. The CDR3 DNA reads TGTGCCAGCCTAGCAGTAGCGGGAGGGACGCCCTACAACGAGCAGTTCTTC. Translated: CASLAVAGGTPYNEQFF.

Many counts were recorded for this clonotype. This chain connects TRBV30 to TRBJ2-3; D gene ambiguous. The CDR3 consists of 16 residues. Germline loops: CDR1 GTSNPN, CDR2 SVGIG (reference sequence). V lost 0 bases, J lost 0 bases, and 13 bases lay in between. For the CDR3, the DNA is TGTGCCTGGAGTGTAGTCAGGTTTGCTAGCACAGATACGCAGTATTTT. Translating gives CAWSVVRFASTDTQYF.

This clonotype appeared many times. The rearrangement links TRBV15 to TRBJ2-3; 9 bases agree with TRBD2. After removal of 3 bases from V and 4 bases from J, the junction contained 17 bases not matched to a gene. Germline CDR1 reads LNHNV; CDR2 reads YYDKDF (reference sequence). This CDR3 contains 19 residues. CDR3 residues: CATSRRRSRTSAGADTQYF. The DNA for the CDR3 is TGTGCCACCAGCAGGAGACGAAGTAGGACTAGCGCGGGCGCAGATACGCAGTATTTT.

This clonotype was counted many times. The chain recombines TRBV6-2 or TRBV6-3 with TRBJ2-1, with 8 nucleotides matching TRBD2. The V gene end was trimmed by 2 bases and the J gene end by 4 bases; junction bases not matched to a gene: 10. The CDR3 totals 17 residues. CDR1 and CDR2 (germline): MNHEY, SVGEGT. CDR3 region: CASSYTGPSGFYNEQFF. The DNA of the CDR3 is TGTGCCAGCAGTTACACAGGTCCTAGCGGGTTTTACAATGAGCAGTTCTTC.

With regard to this clonotype: A much bigger clone sits one base away, suggesting this may be a read error. The V and J genes are TRBV12-3 or TRBV12-4 and TRBJ2-1; tentatively, D is TRBD2 (6 bases). The CDR3 runs to 15 residues. In nucleotides, the CDR3 is TGTGCCAGCAATTTATCCGGGAGTACTTACAATGAGCAGTTCTTC. It specifies CASNLSGSTYNEQFF.

This clonotype was picked up many times. V gene TRBV3-1 combines with J gene TRBJ2-5, with TRBD1 matching over 12 bases. V dropped 5 bases and J dropped 5; count of bases not matched to a gene: 9. CDR1 LGHDT and CDR2 YNNKEL come from the germline V gene (reference sequence). CDR3 size: 16 residues. CDR3 nucleotide sequence: TGTGCCAGCAGCTCACCGGGACAGGGGGCATACGAGACCCAGTACTTC. It codes for CASSSPGQGAYETQYF.

This clonotype appeared many times. This chain joins TRBV9 and TRBJ2-5; the D is unclear. Between the trimmed V and J ends, which lost 0 bases and 0 bases, there was a span of 3 bases. The CDR3 has 13 amino acids. The V gene's germline CDR1 is SGDLS and CDR2 YYNGEE. The CDR3 DNA reads TGTGCCAGCAGCGTAGTCAACCAAGAGACCCAGTACTTC. Amino acids: CASSVVNQETQYF.

This clonotype was recorded at least ten times. At one end the junction does not follow the germline gene, possibly because of a read error. The chain uses TRBV10-2 and TRBJ2-7, with D tentatively TRBD1 or TRBD2 (6 bases each). The CDR3 consists of 11 residues. Germline V lookup: CDR1 WSHSY, CDR2 SAAADI. The CDR3 bases are TGCGCCAGCAGTGAGGGGGGGCCCCTTCTCTTC. Protein: CASSEGGPLLF.

A word on this clonotype: Possible read error: a much larger clone is one base away. This chain connects TRBV6-5 to TRBJ2-3, with TRBD2 matching over 10 bases. J gave up 5 bases and V 4 bases, and 9 bases lay outside the gene matches. CDR1 is MNHEY and CDR2 is SVGAGI in the germline V gene. The CDR3 is 16 amino acids. CDR3 protein: CASSCSASGSIDTQYF. The CDR3 coding sequence is TGTGCCAGCAGTTGCTCGGCTAGCGGGAGTATAGATACGCAGTATTTT.

Ten or more counts support this clonotype. V usage is TRBV7-3 and J usage is TRBJ2-7; possibly TRBD2 for D (5 bases). There are 13 residues in the CDR3. V lost 5 bases to trimming and J lost 4 bases, with 12 bases between them. The germline CDR1 and CDR2 sequences are SGHTA and FQGTGA. The CDR3, as DNA: TGTGCCAGCAGCACGAGGGCCGGGTACGAGCAGTACTTC. Translation: CASSTRAGYEQYF.

Details on this clonotype: Lacking the conserved final phenylalanine or tryptophan, this CDR3 likely reflects a read error. The CDR3 loop is CASTVDRDQETQYL. DNA of the CDR3: TGTGCCAGCACCGTAGACAGGGACCAAGAGACCCAGTACCTC. The V call is TRBV7-6, the J call TRBJ2-5; 7 nucleotides agree with TRBD1. V gave up 7 bases and J gave up 0 bases; unmatched junction bases: 5. Germline V lookup: CDR1 SGHVS, CDR2 FNYEAQ. The CDR3 loop spans 14 amino acids.

The chain employs TRBV6-2 or TRBV6-3 and TRBJ1-5; 7 bases are a match to TRBD1. The V gene's germline CDR1 is MNHEY and CDR2 SVGEGT. The CDR3 runs to 15 residues. Trimming cost V 2 bases and J 9 bases; bases outside gene matches: 10. This CDR3 is CASSYETGSEGPQHF. CDR3 nucleotide sequence: TGTGCCAGCAGTTACGAGACAGGGTCGGAAGGGCCCCAGCATTTT.

The chain uses TRBV25-1 and TRBJ1-2, with 7 bases identical to TRBD1. Germline CDR1 and CDR2: MGHDK and SYGVNS. Trimming removed 4 bases from V and 8 bases from J; junction bases left unmatched: 7. CDR3 size: 13 residues. The CDR3 here is CASSVPGGRGYTF. In DNA form, the CDR3 reads TGTGCCAGCAGTGTGCCAGGGGGAAGGGGCTACACCTTC.

This clonotype was observed at least ten times. The rearrangement uses TRBV6-4 and TRBJ2-7; D possibly corresponds to TRBD2 (5 bases). CDR1 is MRHNA, CDR2 SNTAGT, per germline. The CDR3 runs 14 residues. V was cut by 2 bases and J by 5 bases, with 13 bases left in between. The DNA for the CDR3 is TGTGCCAGCAGTGACAAAGCTAGCTCGGACGAGCAGTACTTC. Protein sequence: CASSDKASSDEQYF.

There are many counts of this clonotype. The chain couples TRBV6-1 to TRBJ2-7; D is unresolved. The CDR3 covers 13 residues. The germline CDR1 and CDR2 sequences are MNHNS and SASEGT. The germline V and J ends were trimmed by 7 bases and 5 bases, with 15 bases remaining between them. Here the CDR3 DNA reads TGTGCCAGCAATCCCAGGTCTTTCCACGAGCAGTACTTC. Its protein is CASNPRSFHEQYF.

This clonotype was recorded many times. This CDR3 is CASSPAAEGGVRGYTF. The CDR3 DNA sequence: TGTGCCAGCTCACCAGCGGCAGAAGGGGGTGTAAGAGGCTACACCTTC. The chain links TRBV18 to TRBJ1-2; D perhaps matches TRBD1 (6 bases). The CDR3 covers 16 residues. V gave up 2 bases and J gave up 8 bases, with 21 bases separating them. Germline-derived CDR1 and CDR2 are KGHSH and LQKENI. Using reference TRBV18 and TRBJ1-2 for the parts outside the CDR3, the full variable domain is NAGVMQNPRHLVRRRGQEARLRCSPMKGHSHVYWYRQLPEEGLKFMVYLQKENIIDESGMPKERFSAEFPKEGPSILRIQQVVRGDSAAYFCASSPAAEGGVRGYTFGSGTRLTVV.

This clonotype was seen a few times. The V gene is TRBV12-3 or TRBV12-4, the J gene TRBJ1-1; a weak D match, TRBD1 (6 bases). There are 15 residues in the CDR3. Trimming removed 7 bases at V and 8 bases at J, with 23 bases between. In DNA form, the CDR3 reads TGTGCCAGCATCCCCTCTGGGGGTAGGGGGAGGGAAGCTTTCTTT. Its protein product is CASIPSGGRGREAFF.

This clonotype was recorded many times. The J gene is TRBJ2-5, the V gene TRBV10-3, with 13 bases aligning to TRBD2. V trimming: 6 bases; J trimming: 4 bases; junction bases outside the gene matches: 5. The CDR3 is made up of 15 amino acids. CDR1 and CDR2 (germline): ENHRY, SYGVKD. The CDR3 DNA sequence: TGTGCCATCAGCCGGACTAGCGGGAGTCCAGAGACCCAGTACTTC. Protein sequence: CAISRTSGSPETQYF.

This clonotype occurred many times. The rearrangement joins TRBV7-2 to TRBJ2-1; 13 positions agree with TRBD2. V trimming: 5 bases; J trimming: 12 bases; junction bases outside the gene matches: 10. Germline V lookup: CDR1 SGHTA, CDR2 FQGNSA. The CDR3 loop spans 15 amino acids. CDR3 in DNA: TGTGCCAGCAGCACAACTAGCGGGAGGGCCACGGTGCAGTTCTTC. Translated: CASSTTSGRATVQFF.

This clonotype was seen ten or more times. The V gene is TRBV7-9, the J gene TRBJ2-2; 7 positions match TRBD1. The germline gives CDR1 SEHNR, CDR2 FQNEAQ (reference sequence). This CDR3 is built from 15 residues. Trimming at V came to 3 bases and at J to 3 bases, leaving 4 bases not matched to a gene. The CDR3 DNA follows: TGTGCCAGCAGCTTGCCCGGGACAGACACCGGGGAGCTGTTTTTT. Translating it yields CASSLPGTDTGELFF.

A note on this clonotype: This may be a read error: a much more frequent sequence differs by one nucleotide. The final CDR3 position lacks the conserved phenylalanine or tryptophan, pointing to a likely read error. The chain recombines TRBV12-3 or TRBV12-4 with TRBJ1-3; 9 bases line up with TRBD1. The V gene end was trimmed by 4 bases and the J gene end by 8 bases; junction bases not matched to a gene: 9. This CDR3 spans 15 amino acids. The DNA of the CDR3 is TGTGCCAGCAGTTCCGGACCGGGACAGGGCCACACCATATATTCT. It is translated as CASSSGPGQGHTIYS.

This clonotype was seen many times. The chain links TRBV10-3 to TRBJ2-5, with a weak D call TRBD2 (5 bases). The CDR3 loop spans 14 amino acids. Looked up from germline, CDR1 is ENHRY and CDR2 is SYGVKD. Trimming removed 0 bases at V and 5 bases at J, with 10 bases between. Written as DNA, the CDR3 is TGTGCCATCAGTGAGTCTGGTCCGGGGGAGACCCAGTACTTC. Translation: CAISESGPGETQYF.

The V and J genes are TRBV27 and TRBJ2-2; 9 nucleotides match TRBD2. The CDR3 has 19 amino acids. Germline V gene sequence: CDR1 MNHEY, CDR2 SMNVEV (reference sequence). The V segment lost 3 bases and the J segment 1 base; nucleotides outside the gene matches: 12. The CDR3 nucleotides read TGTGCCAGCAGTTTCAACGGGCGGGGACTAGCCTTGAACACCGGGGAGCTGTTTTTT. As protein: CASSFNGRGLALNTGELFF.